The 22 T cell receptor beta chains reported below all come from one sample, sequenced in a study of T cells after yellow fever vaccination. TCRdb processed the 5' RACE reads anew with MiXCR; each CDR3 protein has one entry. Among under 55,000 distinct CDR3 sequences listed, approximately 6.6% were seen once. The source was CD8+ T cells not binding an NS4B(214-222) dextramer, sorted from PBMCs, collected around 45 days after the first yellow fever vaccination. The receptor source for this set is a man younger than 35 who received the YFV17D yellow fever vaccine.

This clonotype came up many times. The chain combines TRBV29-1 with TRBJ2-3; TRBD1 aligns across 7 bases. CDR3 length: 15 residues. Germline lookup yields CDR1 SQVTM and CDR2 ANQGSEA. With V trimmed by 4 bases and J by 2 bases, 9 bases remained unmatched. The CDR3, as DNA: TGCAGCGTTGGCCAATGGGACAGAGACACAGATACGCAGTATTTT. It specifies CSVGQWDRDTDTQYF.

The chain carries TRBV7-6 and TRBJ1-2; the D gene is possibly TRBD1 (5 bases). CDR1 SGHVS and CDR2 FNYEAQ come from the germline V gene. The V and J ends lost 1 base and 4 bases respectively, with 7 bases between them. The CDR3 loop spans 13 amino acids. CDR3 sequence: CASSLGGSYGYTF. The CDR3 nucleotides are TGTGCCAGCAGCTTAGGGGGGAGCTATGGCTACACCTTC.

The gene calls are TRBV7-8 and TRBJ2-7; D unresolved. The CDR3 length is 13 residues. V was trimmed by 6 bases and J by 6 bases, leaving 15 bases between them. Germline lookup yields CDR1 SGHVS and CDR2 FQNEAQ. CDR3 sequence (DNA): TGTGCCAGCAGTAGAGGACCTCCTTCCGAGCAGTACGTC. Amino acid sequence: CASSRGPPSEQYV.

This clonotype was recorded at least ten times. The J gene is TRBJ2-7, the V gene TRBV6-5; tentatively, D is TRBD1 (5 bases). With 0 bases removed from V and 0 bases from J, the gap between germline ends came to 12 bases. The germline CDR1 and CDR2 sequences are MNHEY and SVGAGI. The CDR3 is 16 residues long. CDR3 loop: CASSYSAGHLSYEQYF. CDR3 bases: TGTGCCAGCAGTTACTCAGCAGGGCACCTCTCCTACGAGCAGTACTTC.

This clonotype was seen ten or more times. V usage is TRBV5-5 and J usage is TRBJ2-2, with D perhaps matching TRBD2 (6 bases). The ends were cut back, 6 bases at V and 0 bases at J, with 15 bases in the middle. The CDR3 is made up of 16 amino acids. Germline V gene sequence: CDR1 SGHKS, CDR2 YYEKEE (reference sequence). The CDR3 spells CASNLRGVANTGELFF. As DNA, the CDR3 is TGTGCCAGCAACCTACGCGGGGTTGCGAACACCGGGGAGCTGTTTTTT.

Many counts were recorded for this clonotype. This chain connects TRBV6-2 or TRBV6-3 to TRBJ1-1; 10 bases fit TRBD1. The CDR3 loop spans 15 amino acids. Germline CDR1 MNHEY, CDR2 SVGEGT. V shed 6 bases, J shed 5 bases, and the junction held 9 bases outside the gene matches. CDR3 sequence (DNA): TGTGCCAGCAGGGCGACAGGGGGCGTCGGGACTGAAGCTTTCTTT. This encodes CASRATGGVGTEAFF.

This clonotype was recorded at least ten times. This chain links TRBV11-2 with TRBJ2-2; D may be TRBD1 (6 bases). V was trimmed by 4 bases and J by 2 bases, leaving 14 bases between them. The CDR3 is 16 amino acids. In germline, CDR1 is SGHAT, CDR2 FQNNGV. Written as DNA, the CDR3 is TGTGCCAGCAGCTGGCCGGGACAAATAAACACCGGGGAGCTGTTTTTT. It codes for CASSWPGQINTGELFF. The whole variable domain, filled in from reference TRBV11-2 and TRBJ2-2, reads EAGVAQSPRYKIIEKRQSVAFWCNPISGHATLYWYQQILGQGPKLLIQFQNNGVVDDSQLPKDRFSAERLKGVDSTLKIQPAKLEDSAVYLCASSWPGQINTGELFFGEGSRLTVL.

The chain links TRBV4-1 to TRBJ2-7; D ambiguous. The CDR3 runs 14 residues. With 0 bases removed from V and 3 bases from J, the gap between germline ends came to 9 bases. Germline values: CDR1 MGHRA, CDR2 YSYEKL. The chain's CDR3 is CASSQELGFYEQYV. CDR3 coding DNA: TGCGCCAGCAGCCAAGAATTGGGGTTCTACGAGCAGTACGTC.

CDR3 sequence (DNA): TGTGCCAGCAGTTCCGGACAGGGGAGTAATCAGCCCCAGCATTTT. Protein: CASSSGQGSNQPQHF. This sequence joins TRBV12-3 or TRBV12-4 and TRBJ1-5; the match to TRBD1 covers 9 bases. CDR3 length: 15 residues. V lost 4 bases to trimming and J lost 4 bases; unmatched junction nucleotides: 5.

This clonotype has ten or more counts. This rearrangement joins TRBV15 to TRBJ2-7, with TRBD1 identical over 10 bases. The germline V gene has CDR1 LNHNV and CDR2 YYDKDF (reference sequence). Trimming removed 3 bases from V and 6 bases from J; junction bases left unmatched: 5. CDR3 length equals 14 residues. The CDR3 nucleotides are TGTGCCACCAGCAGCCGGGACAGGGGCGCCGAGCAGTACGTC. It yields the protein CATSSRDRGAEQYV.

This chain uses TRBV5-1 with TRBJ1-6; weak D call: TRBD1 (6 bases). Germline CDR1 SGHRS, CDR2 YFSETQ. Trimming shortened V by 0 bases and J by 7 bases, and 17 bases separated the two germline ends. The CDR3 totals 17 residues. DNA of the CDR3: TGCGCCAGCAGCTTGGATATCGGCGGGGGCCGGAATTCACCCCTCCACTTT. This sequence encodes CASSLDIGGGRNSPLHF.

This clonotype was detected a few times. The chain has TRBV20-1 and TRBJ1-1; D is possibly TRBD1 (5 bases). This CDR3 contains 15 residues. The germline V gene has CDR1 DFQATT and CDR2 SNEGSKA (reference sequence). Trimming cost V 0 bases and J 0 bases, with 11 bases left between them. The CDR3 DNA reads as TGCAGTGCTAGAGACAGGGTCGAGATGAACACTGAAGCTTTCTTT. Amino acid sequence: CSARDRVEMNTEAFF.

The sample holds a few counts of this clonotype. This chain links TRBV19 with TRBJ2-7; 7 bases map to TRBD2. The CDR3 is made up of 14 amino acids. Trimming removed 3 bases from V and 3 bases from J; junction bases left unmatched: 5. Germline CDR1 reads LNHDA; CDR2 reads SQIVND (reference sequence). The CDR3 spells CASSIPGGYYEQYF. The CDR3, as DNA: TGTGCCAGTAGTATCCCCGGGGGGTACTACGAGCAGTACTTC.

This clonotype was picked up a small number of times. The chain joins TRBV7-8 to TRBJ1-1, with D tentatively TRBD1 (5 bases). Germline V gene sequence: CDR1 SGHVS, CDR2 FQNEAQ. The CDR3 sequence is 18 residues long. V was pared by 1 base and J by 1 base, with 19 bases between. For the CDR3, the DNA is TGTGCCAGCAGCTTAGGAGGAGCAGGGATTGTCGCGAACACTGAAGCTTTCTTT. It translates to CASSLGGAGIVANTEAFF.

This clonotype was observed at least ten times. The chain joins TRBV27 to TRBJ2-7; 8 positions match TRBD1. Germline CDR1 MNHEY, CDR2 SMNVEV (reference sequence). V shed 9 bases and J 0 bases; nucleotides not matched to a gene: 7. This CDR3 spans 14 amino acids. This chain's CDR3 is CASIAQGASYEQYV. CDR3 bases: TGTGCCAGTATAGCCCAGGGGGCCTCCTACGAGCAGTACGTC.

This clonotype was detected only a few times. The V gene is TRBV2, the J gene TRBJ2-3; the D gene is possibly TRBD2 (6 bases). CDR1 and CDR2 (germline): SNHLY, FYNNEI. The length of the CDR3 is 15 residues. Trimming left V 1 base short and J 1 base short, with 9 bases between. CDR3 region: CASSEGVAGTDTQYF. The DNA of the CDR3 is TGTGCCAGCAGTGAAGGGGTAGCGGGCACAGATACGCAGTATTTT.

At least ten counts were recorded for this clonotype. The gene calls are TRBV5-1 and TRBJ2-1; 9 bases align to TRBD2. The CDR3 runs 15 residues. V trimming: 4 bases; J trimming: 3 bases; junction bases outside the gene matches: 5. Germline lookup yields CDR1 SGHRS and CDR2 YFSETQ. CDR3 amino acids: CASSAAGGYYNEQFF. CDR3 DNA: TGCGCCAGCAGCGCAGCGGGGGGCTACTACAATGAGCAGTTCTTC.

V and J are TRBV4-3 and TRBJ2-7; D is possibly TRBD1 (6 bases). Germline V gives CDR1 LGHNA, CDR2 YSLEER. V lost 0 bases to trimming and J lost 6 bases, with 18 bases between them. The CDR3 sequence is 16 residues long. The CDR3, as DNA: TGCGCCAGCAGCCAAGACGGCAGGGGAATCTTAGGCGAGCAGTACTTC. Amino acids: CASSQDGRGILGEQYF.

This rearrangement joins TRBV16 to TRBJ1-2; 7 bases fit TRBD1. V was pared by 1 base and J by 0 bases, with 2 bases of the junction left unmatched. Germline loops: CDR1 KGHSY, CDR2 FQNENV. The CDR3 covers 15 residues. Here the CDR3 reads CASSQLQGANYGYTF. The CDR3 nucleotides are TGTGCCAGCAGCCAATTGCAGGGGGCTAACTATGGCTACACCTTC.

In this sample, this clonotype turned up a few times. This chain links TRBV5-1 with TRBJ2-1; D gene unclear. Trimming took 4 bases from V and 5 from J, leaving 7 bases between them. CDR1 SGHRS and CDR2 YFSETQ come from the germline V gene. The CDR3 is made up of 12 amino acids. CDR3 loop: CASSGLNNEQFF. The CDR3, as DNA: TGCGCCAGCAGCGGCCTGAACAATGAGCAGTTCTTC.

This clonotype was detected ten times or more. The rearrangement links TRBV12-3 or TRBV12-4 to TRBJ1-1; perhaps TRBD1 as D (5 bases). This CDR3 has 14 amino acids. The V and J ends lost 6 bases and 1 base respectively, with 12 bases between them. The CDR3 reads CASSSRAENTEAFF. The CDR3 bases are TGTGCCAGCAGCTCCAGGGCGGAGAACACTGAAGCTTTCTTT.

This clonotype has just a few counts. The V and J genes are TRBV7-8 and TRBJ2-1, with 9 bases identical to TRBD2. The CDR3 has 16 amino acids. Germline loops: CDR1 SGHVS, CDR2 FQNEAQ. V dropped 2 bases and J dropped 6; count of bases not matched to a gene: 8. CDR3 DNA: TGTGCCAGCAGCTTAAGAACGCGGGGGGGCCTCAATGAGCAGTTCTTC. This translates into CASSLRTRGGLNEQFF.